Sequencing of this T cell receptor beta chain was carried out in a study of cytomegalovirus exposure and HLA in healthy donors. The PCR used 60 Vbeta and 13 Jbeta primers. The table came from immunoSEQ multiplex PCR; TCRdb's copy has only in-frame clones and leaves some out. The sample records some 150,000 clones, 80% to 85% being singletons. The ends lost 3 bases at V and 8 bases at J; junction bases unmatched: 14. There are 17 residues in the CDR3. Germline V gene sequence: CDR1 SGDLS, CDR2 YYNGEE. The rearrangement joins TRBV9 to TRBJ2-1; 10 nucleotides agree with TRBD1. Sequencing was done on a sample of PBMCs. This TCR derives from a boy aged 2 to 10 in good health and CMV-seronegative. CDR3 loop: CASSARSPGQGLDEQFF. The CDR3 nucleotides are TGTGCCAGCAGCGCCAGAAGTCCGGGACAGGGGTTAGATGAGCAGTTCTTC.